The 9 T cell receptor beta chains given below trace back to one sample, sequenced in a study of T and B cells in COVID-19 patients. TRB was amplified from around 250-500 ng of blood genomic DNA. BIOMED2 TRB-A/B primer pools were used in multiplex TRB PCR. MiXCR, applied by TCRdb to the multiplex PCR reads, yields one record per CDR3 protein. The sample has approximately 10,000 distinct CDR3 sequences, 25% to 30% seen once. The sequencing sample was made of blood. These receptors were taken from a human donor who had recovered from COVID-19.

DNA for the CDR3: TGTGCCAGCAGTGAGTACCGGACAGGGGGCCTCAATCAGCCCCAGCATTTT. The encoded protein is CASSEYRTGGLNQPQHF. V gene TRBV27 combines with J gene TRBJ1-5; TRBD1 matches 11 bases. CDR1 MNHEY and CDR2 SMNVEV come from the germline V gene (reference sequence). V was pared by 5 bases and J by 3 bases, with 9 bases of the junction left unmatched. CDR3 length: 17 residues.

This clonotype was counted at least ten times. This chain connects TRBV19 to TRBJ1-1, with TRBD1 matching over 7 bases. Unmatched junction bases numbered 3, after V lost 5 bases and J lost 3 bases. CDR1 is LNHDA, CDR2 SQIVND, per germline (reference sequence). The CDR3 consists of 13 residues. In nucleotides, the CDR3 is TGTGCCAGTAGTTCCACAGGGGACACTGAAGCTTTCTTT. It specifies CASSSTGDTEAFF.

This chain joins TRBV12-3 or TRBV12-4 and TRBJ2-7, with 9 bases fitting TRBD2. J gave up 3 bases and V 6 bases, and 12 bases lay outside the gene matches. The CDR3 length is 16 residues. In DNA, the CDR3 is TGTGCCAGCAGCCCAATAGGACTAGCGCTAAGCTACGAGCAGTACTTC. Translated: CASSPIGLALSYEQYF.

The chain employs TRBV4-3 and TRBJ2-3; D gene unclear. CDR1 LGHNA and CDR2 YSLEER come from the germline V gene. Trimming cost V 1 base and J 4 bases, with 6 bases left between them. This CDR3 has 13 amino acids. The CDR3 loop reads CASSQGTADTQYF. CDR3 DNA: TGCGCCAGCAGCCAAGGGACGGCAGATACGCAGTATTTT.

This clonotype came up a few times. The chain uses TRBV7-9 and TRBJ2-3; D tentatively fits TRBD1 or TRBD2 (6 bases each). Germline V gene lookup returns CDR1 SEHNR and CDR2 FQNEAQ (reference sequence). The CDR3 sequence is 15 residues long. V lost 5 bases and J 5 bases, leaving 17 bases between the germline ends. The CDR3 region has the DNA TGTGCCAGCAGCCTACCTAAAGGGGGGTTAGATACGCAGTATTTT. Translated: CASSLPKGGLDTQYF.

The chain links TRBV6-5 to TRBJ1-5; tentative D call: TRBD1 (5 bases). With 6 bases removed from V and 4 bases from J, the gap between germline ends came to 16 bases. Germline V gene data show CDR1 as MNHEY and CDR2 as SVGAGI. The CDR3 contains 15 residues. DNA for the CDR3: TGTGCCAGCAGCCCGTCGGGGCGGGGAAATCAGCCCCAGCATTTT. Its protein is CASSPSGRGNQPQHF.

The genes are TRBV5-1 and TRBJ1-1, with D perhaps TRBD1 (5 bases). The CDR3 is made up of 12 amino acids. In germline, CDR1 is SGHRS, CDR2 YFSETQ. V shed 4 bases and J shed 5 bases, with 9 bases lying between them. The CDR3 here is CASSPGGTEAFF. DNA of the CDR3: TGCGCCAGCAGCCCCGGGGGAACTGAAGCTTTCTTT.

The V gene is TRBV19, the J gene TRBJ2-7, with TRBD2 identical over 10 bases. Trimming cost V 5 bases and J 6 bases; bases outside gene matches: 7. Germline V gene lookup returns CDR1 LNHDA and CDR2 SQIVND (reference sequence). The CDR3 sequence is 14 residues long. The CDR3 region has the DNA TGTGCCAGTAGTGAAACTAGCGGGGTCTCCGAGCAGTACGTC. Translated: CASSETSGVSEQYV.

The chain joins TRBV6-1 to TRBJ1-5, with TRBD1 matching over 8 bases. This CDR3 spans 13 amino acids. Per the germline V gene, CDR1 is MNHNS and CDR2 is SASEGT. J lost 5 bases, V lost 8 bases, and 5 bases had no gene match. CDR3 bases: TGTGCCAGCTCGACAGGGGTCGATCAGCCCCAGCATTTT. Protein sequence: CASSTGVDQPQHF.